This is a list of T cell receptor beta chains from one sample in a study of T cell responses to AZD1222 COVID-19 vaccine. Generated by immunoSEQ multiplex PCR, the TCRdb table keeps only in-frame clones and is missing some. The sample lists about 140,000 clones; more than 70% were seen once. Sequenced material: peripheral blood, taken 28 days after the second AZD1222 dose. The receptors were sampled from an adult who received the AZD1222 COVID-19 vaccine. Each CDR3 is given without its conserved first and last residue. Only some rows state a clone size, as once, few, many or a class for expanded clones.

>TRBV28|-|TRBJ1-6
ASSSQEPYNSPLH
>TRBV7-3|-|TRBJ1-3
ASSADRPGNTIY
>TRBV19|-|TRBJ2-5
ASSGGGFVTQY
>TRBV6-6|once|TRBJ2-3
ASSSGGRDTQY
>TRBV5-6|-|TRBJ2-7
ASSFFGLAESSYEQY
>TRBV28|-|TRBJ1-5
ASSLDRVTQPQH
>TRBV7-9|-|TRBJ2-1
ASSRTSGHNEQF
>TRBV5-6|once|TRBJ2-3
ASSLAWATDTQY
>TRBV3-1/TRBV3-2|once|TRBJ1-1
ASSQSQGMNTEAF
>TRBV10-3|few|TRBJ2-7
AIRPTGSYEQY
>TRBV4-1|-|TRBJ2-7
ASSPGYEQY